One and the same sample provided the 26 T cell receptor beta chains below, sequenced in a study of T cell responses to AZD1222 COVID-19 vaccine. Measured with immunoSEQ multiplex PCR; TCRdb has only the in-frame clones, and not every one. The sample has 200,000 or so clones, approximately 95% seen once. The sequences come from peripheral blood, collected 28 days after the second AZD1222 dose. These receptor sequences come from an adult who received the AZD1222 COVID-19 vaccine.

This clone was seen only once. The V gene is TRBV4-2, the J gene TRBJ1-5; D gene ambiguous. CDR1 is LGHNA, CDR2 YNFKEQ, per germline. This CDR3 has 14 amino acids. With 4 bases removed from V and 0 bases from J, the gap between germline ends came to 7 bases. CDR3 sequence (DNA): TGTGCCAGCAGCCTGGACCTTAGCAATCAGCCCCAGCATTTT. Residues: CASSLDLSNQPQHF.

This chain uses TRBV10-2 with TRBJ2-3; 11 positions agree with TRBD2. Germline assignment: CDR1 WSHSY and CDR2 SAAADI. Trimming at V came to 4 bases and at J to 3 bases, leaving 9 bases not matched to a gene. This CDR3 region has 17 residues. The CDR3 sequence is CASSVLAGGQGTDTQYF. The CDR3 nucleotides are TGCGCCAGCAGTGTTCTAGCGGGGGGTCAGGGAACAGATACGCAGTATTTT.

V and J are TRBV3-1 (or the pseudogene TRBV3-2) and TRBJ1-2; 8 bases match TRBD1. Germline assignment: CDR1 LGHDT and CDR2 YNNKEL (reference sequence). Germline trimming cut 3 bases from V and 1 base from J; bases unmatched to any gene: 16. This CDR3 region has 19 residues. As DNA, the CDR3 is TGTGCCAGCAGCCAGGACCCGACAGGGGAGGTGTTATTTAACTATGGCTACACCTTC. Encoded protein: CASSQDPTGEVLFNYGYTF.

This chain links TRBV6-5 with TRBJ1-2; maybe TRBD1 (6 bases). CDR1 and CDR2 (germline): MNHEY, SVGAGI. V shed 4 bases and J shed 2 bases, with 8 bases lying between them. There are 13 residues in the CDR3. The DNA of the CDR3 is TGTGCCAGCAGTTTAGGACAGAACTATGGCTACACCTTC. Its protein is CASSLGQNYGYTF.

The chain has TRBV18 and TRBJ1-2; no reliable D call. CDR3 length equals 12 residues. CDR1 is KGHSH and CDR2 is LQKENI in the germline V gene. The V gene lost 3 bases and the J gene lost 6 bases, with 8 bases spanning the gap. The CDR3 here is CASSPDPDGYTF. The CDR3, as DNA: TGTGCCAGCTCACCCGACCCGGATGGCTACACCTTC.

The chain links TRBV27 to TRBJ1-5, with D uncertain. V was pared by 3 bases and J by 2 bases, with 5 bases between. This CDR3 spans 13 amino acids. CDR1 is MNHEY, CDR2 SMNVEV, per germline (reference sequence). CDR3 nucleotide sequence: TGTGCCAGCAGTTTGTTGGGCAATCAGCCCCAGCATTTT. This encodes CASSLLGNQPQHF.

This chain joins TRBV19 and TRBJ2-3; no clear D. The CDR3 extends over 12 amino acids. V lost 4 bases and J lost 2, with 4 bases in between. Germline CDR1 LNHDA, CDR2 SQIVND (reference sequence). The CDR3 is CASSKVTDTQYF. CDR3 coding DNA: TGTGCCAGTAGTAAGGTCACAGATACGCAGTATTTT.

This chain's CDR3 is CASSLEGNYGYTF. CDR3 sequence (DNA): TGCGCCAGCAGCTTAGAAGGCAACTATGGCTACACCTTC. The rearrangement joins TRBV5-1 to TRBJ1-2; no clear D. V lost 2 bases to trimming and J lost 2 bases, with 7 bases between them. CDR3 length equals 13 residues. Germline V gives CDR1 SGHRS, CDR2 YFSETQ.

The V and J genes are TRBV18 and TRBJ1-2; 7 bases map to TRBD1. Germline assignment: CDR1 KGHSH and CDR2 LQKENI. V shed 3 bases, J shed 2 bases, and the junction held 6 bases outside the gene matches. CDR3 length equals 15 residues. CDR3: CASSPQDRPNYGYTF. The CDR3 DNA follows: TGTGCCAGCTCACCTCAGGACAGGCCGAACTATGGCTACACCTTC.

J is TRBJ1-2 and V is TRBV6-2 or TRBV6-3, with 7 bases that match TRBD1. The germline CDR1 and CDR2 sequences are MNHEY and SVGEGT. Trimming at V came to 2 bases and at J to 8 bases, leaving 5 bases not matched to a gene. The CDR3 covers 13 residues. Written as DNA, the CDR3 is TGTGCCAGCAGTTACCCCCAGGGGGGCGGCTACACCTTC. Protein product: CASSYPQGGGYTF.

This chain connects TRBV28 to TRBJ1-4, with 7 bases matching TRBD1. This CDR3 is built from 17 residues. Trimming removed 7 bases from V and 10 bases from J; junction bases left unmatched: 21. Germline values: CDR1 MDHEN, CDR2 SYDVKM. CDR3 amino acids: CASNVRGGKVRGRKLFF. The DNA for the CDR3 is TGTGCCAGCAACGTCAGGGGGGGAAAAGTTCGGGGCAGAAAACTGTTTTTT.

This chain connects TRBV11-1 to TRBJ1-6; 8 nucleotides agree with TRBD1. CDR3 length: 15 amino acids. V lost 5 bases, J lost 7 bases, and 7 bases stayed unmatched. Germline values: CDR1 SGHAT, CDR2 FQDESV (reference sequence). The DNA of the CDR3 is TGTGCCAGCAGCGCCACAGGGGGGAAGAATTCACCCCTCCACTTT. Amino acid sequence: CASSATGGKNSPLHF.

This clone was seen only once. The chain is built from TRBV9 and TRBJ1-1, with D unresolved. CDR3 length equals 14 residues. Germline CDR1 SGDLS, CDR2 YYNGEE. Trimming took 0 bases from V and 1 from J, leaving 7 bases between them. CDR3 nucleotides: TGTGCCAGCAGCGTAGATGGGCGGAACACTGAAGCTTTCTTT. Translating it yields CASSVDGRNTEAFF.

The gene calls are TRBV7-2 and TRBJ1-2, with D possibly matching TRBD1 (5 bases). In germline, CDR1 is SGHTA, CDR2 FQGNSA. The CDR3 covers 15 residues. With 1 base removed from V and 1 base from J, the gap between germline ends came to 10 bases. The CDR3 nucleotides are TGTGCCAGCAGCTTAGGGAACGGGGGTAACTATGGCTACACCTTC. It encodes CASSLGNGGNYGYTF.

V is TRBV7-2 and J is TRBJ1-3; D is perhaps TRBD1 (5 bases). V was shortened by 0 bases and J by 2 bases, with 8 bases between the two germline ends. Germline loops: CDR1 SGHTA, CDR2 FQGNSA. This CDR3 is built from 15 residues. The CDR3 here is CASSLASGTGNTIYF. The CDR3 bases are TGTGCCAGCAGCTTAGCGTCAGGGACTGGAAACACCATATATTTT.

The V and J genes are TRBV9 and TRBJ1-1, with D possibly being TRBD1 (5 bases). CDR1 SGDLS and CDR2 YYNGEE come from the germline V gene. The CDR3 totals 15 residues. V was shortened by 0 bases and J by 7 bases, with 16 bases between the two germline ends. CDR3 in amino acids: CASSVGGTGVGEAFF. The CDR3 region has the DNA TGTGCCAGCAGCGTAGGGGGAACGGGGGTCGGTGAAGCTTTCTTT.

V and J are TRBV11-1 and TRBJ2-2; 7 bases are shared with TRBD2. This CDR3 spans 14 amino acids. Germline CDR1 reads SGHAT; CDR2 reads FQDESV (reference sequence). The V segment lost 6 bases and the J segment 6 bases; nucleotides outside the gene matches: 7. The CDR3 DNA is TGTGCCAGCAGTCGGGACTATAACGCCGGGGAGCTGTTTTTT. Amino acids: CASSRDYNAGELFF.

The chain is built from TRBV3-1 (or the pseudogene TRBV3-2) and TRBJ2-3; maybe TRBD2 (5 bases). Germline V gene data show CDR1 as LGHDT and CDR2 as YNNKEL (reference sequence). The CDR3 is made up of 13 amino acids. V dropped 0 bases and J dropped 10 bases, with 11 bases sitting between them. The CDR3 is CASSQDTTGAQYF. The CDR3 bases are TGTGCCAGCAGCCAAGATACAACCGGGGCGCAGTATTTT.

Written as DNA, the CDR3 is TGTGCCAGCAGTTCCCCCCCGGGGCTAGAGCAGTTCTTC. Its protein product is CASSSPPGLEQFF. The chain couples TRBV6-5 to TRBJ2-1; TRBD1 or TRBD2 may be the D gene (5 bases each). Germline V CDR1 and CDR2: MNHEY, SVGAGI. The CDR3 sequence is 13 residues long. With 4 bases removed from V and 10 bases from J, the gap between germline ends came to 14 bases.

This chain connects TRBV29-1 to TRBJ2-2, with TRBD2 identical over 15 bases. From germline, CDR1 is SQVTM and CDR2 ANQGSEA. Trimming cost V 7 bases and J 6 bases; bases outside gene matches: 3. CDR3 length equals 14 residues. CDR3 loop: CSAGLAGGPGELFF. The CDR3 DNA follows: TGCAGCGCCGGACTAGCGGGGGGGCCCGGGGAGCTGTTTTTT.

V usage is TRBV6-1 and J usage is TRBJ1-1, with 9 bases matching TRBD1. The germline CDR1 and CDR2 sequences are MNHNS and SASEGT. With V trimmed by 1 base and J by 10 bases, 4 bases remained unmatched. CDR3 size: 13 residues. The CDR3 protein is CASSEDRGRVAFF. CDR3 sequence (DNA): TGTGCCAGCAGTGAAGACAGGGGGCGCGTAGCTTTCTTT.

This clone came up once. The V call is TRBV5-6, the J call TRBJ1-2; 9 positions agree with TRBD1. V lost 4 bases and J lost 4; bases outside the gene matches: 5. Germline-derived CDR1 and CDR2 are SGHDT and YYEEEE. The CDR3 has 14 residues. CDR3 in amino acids: CASSPPGQGYGYTF. The CDR3 region has the DNA TGTGCCAGCAGCCCCCCGGGACAGGGCTATGGCTACACCTTC.

The rearrangement links TRBV19 to TRBJ1-1, with D tentatively TRBD1 (6 bases). CDR1 is LNHDA and CDR2 is SQIVND in the germline V gene (reference sequence). V was cut by 3 bases and J by 1 base, with 12 bases left in between. The CDR3 covers 15 residues. The CDR3 sequence: CASSIGLGANTEAFF. CDR3 DNA sequence: TGTGCCAGTAGTATCGGTCTGGGGGCGAACACTGAAGCTTTCTTT. Filled out from reference TRBV19 and TRBJ1-1, the complete variable domain reads DGGITQSPKYLFRKEGQNVTLSCEQNLNHDAMYWYRQDPGQGLRLIYYSQIVNDFQKGDIAEGYSVSREKKESFPLTVTSAQKNPTAFYLCASSIGLGANTEAFFGQGTRLTVV.

The chain couples TRBV2 to TRBJ1-1, with TRBD1 matching over 7 bases. The germline CDR1 and CDR2 sequences are SNHLY and FYNNEI. CDR3 length: 15 amino acids. V dropped 6 bases and J dropped 0; count of bases not matched to a gene: 7. CDR3 region: CASRPRQGMNTEAFF. The CDR3 DNA follows: TGTGCCAGCAGGCCACGACAGGGAATGAACACTGAAGCTTTCTTT.

The rearrangement uses TRBV27 and TRBJ1-1, with D unresolved. Germline V gene data show CDR1 as MNHEY and CDR2 as SMNVEV (reference sequence). The V end was cut by 0 bases, the J end by 0 bases, with 23 bases between. CDR3 length: 20 residues. CDR3 in DNA: TGTGCCAGCAGTTTATCCACAGTGTTGTCAGGCCCCATCATGAACACTGAAGCTTTCTTT. Protein product: CASSLSTVLSGPIMNTEAFF.

This chain joins TRBV5-6 and TRBJ1-5; TRBD1 agrees at 8 bases. CDR3 size: 15 residues. The germline V gene encodes CDR1 SGHDT and CDR2 YYEEEE. The trim removed 2 bases at V and 3 bases at J, leaving 4 bases unmatched. In DNA form, the CDR3 reads TGTGCCAGCAGCTTATCAGGGGGCCCCAATCAGCCCCAGCATTTT. Translated: CASSLSGGPNQPQHF.